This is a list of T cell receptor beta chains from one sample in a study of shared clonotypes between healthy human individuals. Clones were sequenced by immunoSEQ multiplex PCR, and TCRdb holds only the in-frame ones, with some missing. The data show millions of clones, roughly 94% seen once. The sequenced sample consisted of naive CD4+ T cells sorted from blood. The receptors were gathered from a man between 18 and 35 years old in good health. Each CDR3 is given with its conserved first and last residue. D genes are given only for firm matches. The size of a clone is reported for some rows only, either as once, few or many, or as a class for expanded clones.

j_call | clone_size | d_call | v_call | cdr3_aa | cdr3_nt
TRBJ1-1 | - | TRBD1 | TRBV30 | CAWSVRLRGRSEAFF | TGTGCCTGGAGTGTACGGCTCAGGGGGCGTAGTGAAGCTTTCTTT
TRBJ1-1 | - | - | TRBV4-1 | CASSQTGNLNTEAFF | TGCGCCAGCAGCCAAACAGGTAATCTGAACACTGAAGCTTTCTTT
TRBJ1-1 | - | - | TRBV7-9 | CASSLGPRNTEAFF | TGTGCCAGCAGCTTAGGCCCACGGAACACTGAAGCTTTCTTT
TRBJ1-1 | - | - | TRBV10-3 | CAIRRTLNTEAFF | TGTGCCATCAGAAGGACCCTGAATACTGAAGCTTTCTTT
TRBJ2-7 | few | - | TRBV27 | CASSPDRYEQYF | TGTGCCAGCAGTCCCGACAGATACGAGCAGTACTTC
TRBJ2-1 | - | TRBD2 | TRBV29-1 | CSVLSRGRSYNEQFF | TGCAGCGTTCTTTCTCGCGGGAGGTCCTACAATGAGCAGTTCTTC
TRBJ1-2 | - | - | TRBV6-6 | CASSYLGPRGDYTF | TGTGCCAGCAGTTACCTGGGACCTCGAGGGGACTACACCTTC
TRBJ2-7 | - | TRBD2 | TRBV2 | CASKASGRAYEQYF | TGTGCCAGCAAGGCTAGCGGGCGAGCCTACGAGCAGTACTTC
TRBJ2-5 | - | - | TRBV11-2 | CASSLAGAETQYF | TGTGCCAGCAGCTTGGCGGGCGCGGAGACCCAGTACTTC
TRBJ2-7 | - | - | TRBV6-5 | CASSYHGTTTYEQYF | TGTGCCAGCAGTTACCACGGGACAACTACCTACGAGCAGTACTTC
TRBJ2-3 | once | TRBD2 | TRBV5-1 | CASSLALAGAADTQYF | TGCGCCAGCAGCTTGGCCCTAGCGGGAGCAGCAGATACGCAGTATTTT
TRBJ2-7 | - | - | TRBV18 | CASSPTDYEQYF | TGTGCCAGCTCACCTACAGACTACGAGCAGTACTTC
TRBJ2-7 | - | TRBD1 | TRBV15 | CATRMDRESSYEQYF | TGTGCCACTAGAATGGACAGGGAAAGCTCCTACGAGCAGTACTTC
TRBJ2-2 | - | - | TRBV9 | CASSVTGTNTGELFF | TGTGCCAGCAGCGTGACCGGAACGAACACCGGGGAGCTGTTTTTT
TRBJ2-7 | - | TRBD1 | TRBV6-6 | CASSYSGQGPYEQYF | TGTGCCAGCAGTTACTCGGGACAGGGGCCCTACGAGCAGTACTTC
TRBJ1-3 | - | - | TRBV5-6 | CASSFERNYGNTIYF | TGTGCCAGCAGCTTTGAGAGGAACTATGGAAACACCATATATTTT
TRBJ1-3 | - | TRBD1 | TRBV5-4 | CASSFGTASGNTIYF | TGTGCCAGCAGCTTCGGGACAGCTTCTGGAAACACCATATATTTT
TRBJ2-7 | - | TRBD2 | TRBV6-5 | CASSYASGTYEQYF | TGTGCCAGCAGTTACGCTAGCGGGACGTACGAGCAGTACTTC
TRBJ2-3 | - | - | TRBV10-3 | CAISGTTDTQYF | TGTGCCATCAGCGGAACCACAGATACGCAGTATTTT
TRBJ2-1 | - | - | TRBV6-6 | CASSLDRGQFF | TGTGCCAGCAGTCTGGACCGGGGGCAGTTCTTC
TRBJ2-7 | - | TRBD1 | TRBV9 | CASSVAGTGVYEQYF | TGTGCCAGCAGCGTAGCGGGGACAGGGGTCTACGAGCAGTACTTC
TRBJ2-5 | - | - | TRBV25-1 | CASSPGTKQETQYF | TGTGCCAGCAGTCCCGGGACAAAACAAGAGACCCAGTACTTC
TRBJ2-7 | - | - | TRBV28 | CASSWGDRSYEQYF | TGTGCCAGCAGTTGGGGGGACAGAAGCTACGAGCAGTACTTC
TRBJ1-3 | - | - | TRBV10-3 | CATISGASVSEGTIYF | TGTGCCACCATCAGTGGTGCTTCAGTGTCGGAGGGCACCATATATTTT
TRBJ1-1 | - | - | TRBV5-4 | CASGTGLNTEAFF | TGTGCCAGCGGAACGGGGCTAAACACTGAAGCTTTCTTT
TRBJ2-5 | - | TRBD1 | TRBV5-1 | CASSLVGTAQETQYF | TGCGCCAGCAGCTTGGTTGGGACAGCGCAAGAGACCCAGTACTTC
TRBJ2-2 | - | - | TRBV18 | CASSPSIGTTVRELFF | TGTGCCAGCTCACCCTCGATAGGGACAACCGTGAGGGAGCTGTTTTTT
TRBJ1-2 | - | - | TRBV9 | CASSVGGGTYGYTF | TGTGCCAGCAGCGTAGGTGGTGGGACTTATGGCTACACCTTC
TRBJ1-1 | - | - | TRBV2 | CASRPGPVGTEAFF | TGTGCCAGCAGACCCGGGCCCGTGGGCACTGAAGCTTTCTTT
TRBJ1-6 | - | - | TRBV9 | CASSVAGAAGNSPLHF | TGTGCCAGCAGCGTAGCTGGGGCGGCAGGAAATTCACCCCTCCACTTT
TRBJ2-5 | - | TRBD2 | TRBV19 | CASSTGLAGDQETQYF | TGTGCCAGTAGTACAGGACTAGCGGGAGACCAAGAGACCCAGTACTTC
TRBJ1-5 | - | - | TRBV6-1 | CAGVEQPQHF | TGTGCCGGAGTAGAGCAGCCCCAGCATTTT
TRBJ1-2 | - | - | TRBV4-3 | CASSQDGAGRGYTF | TGCGCCAGCAGCCAAGATGGGGCAGGGAGGGGCTACACCTTC
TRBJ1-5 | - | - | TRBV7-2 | CASSLSGGNQPQHF | TGTGCCAGCAGCTTAAGTGGCGGCAATCAGCCCCAGCATTTT
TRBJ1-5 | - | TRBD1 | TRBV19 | CASEDRGGGQPQHF | TGTGCCAGCGAAGACAGGGGCGGGGGTCAGCCCCAGCATTTT
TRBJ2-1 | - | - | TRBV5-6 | CASSKDPSKVGAYNEQFF | TGTGCCAGCAGCAAGGATCCCTCGAAGGTAGGGGCCTACAATGAGCAGTTCTTC
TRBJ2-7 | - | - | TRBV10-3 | CAISESSPGSGYEQYF | TGTGCCATCAGTGAGTCGAGTCCGGGGAGTGGCTACGAGCAGTACTTC
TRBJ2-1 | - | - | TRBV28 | CASSLDEYNEQFF | TGTGCCAGCAGTTTAGATGAGTACAATGAGCAGTTCTTC
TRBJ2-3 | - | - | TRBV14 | CASSHGNTQYF | TGTGCCAGCAGCCACGGGAATACGCAGTATTTT
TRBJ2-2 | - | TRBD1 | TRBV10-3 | CAIKGVGGSGELFF | TGTGCCATCAAAGGAGTAGGGGGCTCCGGGGAGCTGTTTTTT
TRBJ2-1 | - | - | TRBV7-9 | CASSLEPPSYNEQFF | TGTGCCAGCAGCTTAGAACCCCCGTCCTACAATGAGCAGTTCTTC
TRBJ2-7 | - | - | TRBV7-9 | CASSLGSYEQYF | TGTGCCAGCAGCTTGGGCAGCTACGAGCAGTACTTC
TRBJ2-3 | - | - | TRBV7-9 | CASSLAAKDTQYF | TGTGCCAGCAGCTTAGCGGCTAAAGATACGCAGTATTTT
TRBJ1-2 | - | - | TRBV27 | CASSSPQVSGYTF | TGTGCCAGCAGTTCCCCACAGGTTTCTGGCTACACCTTC
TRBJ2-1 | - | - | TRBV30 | CAWAWSFEQFF | TGTGCCTGGGCATGGAGTTTTGAGCAGTTCTTC
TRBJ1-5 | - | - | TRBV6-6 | CASSPGGGNQPQHF | TGTGCCAGCAGTCCCGGGGGGGGCAATCAGCCCCAGCATTTT
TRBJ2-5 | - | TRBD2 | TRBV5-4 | CASSLGISGGQETQYF | TGTGCCAGCAGCTTGGGGATTAGCGGGGGCCAAGAGACCCAGTACTTC
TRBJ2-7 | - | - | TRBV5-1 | CASSLASREYEQYF | TGCGCCAGCAGCTTGGCGTCCAGGGAGTACGAGCAGTACTTC
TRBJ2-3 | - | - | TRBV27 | CASRQPGGNTQYF | TGTGCCAGCAGACAACCAGGGGGGAATACGCAGTATTTT
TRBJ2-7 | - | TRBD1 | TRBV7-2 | CASSLKPGQGATSF | TGTGCCAGCAGCTTGAAACCGGGACAGGGGGCGACCTCCTTC
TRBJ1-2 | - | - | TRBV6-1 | CASSEAFNLNYGYTF | TGTGCCAGCAGTGAAGCATTTAACCTCAACTATGGCTACACCTTC
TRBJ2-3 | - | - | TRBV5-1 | CASSLVVRPQDTQYF | TGCGCCAGCAGCTTGGTAGTCCGTCCCCAAGATACGCAGTATTTT